What follows is one T cell receptor (beta chain) and its context. This sample also contains other DNA sequences that code for the same CDR3. These data are taken from a study of shared clonotypes between healthy human individuals. The V end lost 1 base, the J end lost 4 bases, and 10 bases lay between the germline ends. Germline lookup yields CDR1 MGHRA and CDR2 YSYEKL. The CDR3 sequence is 15 residues long. TCRdb keeps only in-frame clones here, not all; method: immunoSEQ multiplex PCR. The sample lists about 770,000 clones, just under 75% occurring once. The sequencing input was memory CD4+ T cells sorted from blood. Subset given: CD45RA-negative fraction. This sequence originates from a woman in her thirties in good health. V usage is TRBV4-1 and J usage is TRBJ2-2, with D uncertain. CDR3 DNA: TGCGCCAGCAGCCAAGTACAAGGTTTCACCGGGGAGCTGTTTTTT. Residues: CASSQVQGFTGELFF.